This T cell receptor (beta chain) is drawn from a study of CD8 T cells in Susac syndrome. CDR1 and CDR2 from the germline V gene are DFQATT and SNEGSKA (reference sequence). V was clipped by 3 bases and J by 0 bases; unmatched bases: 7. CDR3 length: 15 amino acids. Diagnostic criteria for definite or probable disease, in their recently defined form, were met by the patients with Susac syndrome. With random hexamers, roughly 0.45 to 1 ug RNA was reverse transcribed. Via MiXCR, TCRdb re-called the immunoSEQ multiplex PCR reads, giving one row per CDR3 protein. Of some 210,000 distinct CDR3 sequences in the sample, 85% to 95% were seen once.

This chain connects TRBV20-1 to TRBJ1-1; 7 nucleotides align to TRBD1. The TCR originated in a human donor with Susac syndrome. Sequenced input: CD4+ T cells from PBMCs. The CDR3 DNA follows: TGCAGTGCTAGGCCCGCGGGACAGCTGAACACTGAAGCTTTCTTT. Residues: CSARPAGQLNTEAFF.